The 9 T cell receptor beta chains in this list originate from one sample, sequenced in a study of OX40 agonist ivuxolimab in advanced cancers. The protocol was immunoSEQ multiplex PCR, while the TCRdb copy is restricted to in-frame clones and leaves out a portion. The profile covers roughly 26,000 clones, with approximately 91% appearing a single time and approximately 22% taken by the ten largest. The specimen was CD4+ or CD8+ T cells sorted from blood, collected in a trial of the OX40 agonist ivuxolimab. Every receptor here comes from an adult with an advanced solid tumor such as melanoma, head and neck, liver or kidney cancer.

The chain uses TRBV4-1 and TRBJ1-5; a possible D gene is TRBD1 (5 bases). The V gene lost 0 bases and the J gene lost 3 bases, with 9 bases spanning the gap. Germline CDR1 reads MGHRA; CDR2 reads YSYEKL. There are 15 residues in the CDR3. This CDR3 reads CASSQDWGLNQPQHF. The CDR3 nucleotides read TGCGCCAGCAGCCAAGATTGGGGACTCAATCAGCCCCAGCATTTT.

The V and J genes are TRBV10-2 and TRBJ2-1; 7 nucleotides match TRBD2. J lost 0 bases, V lost 2 bases, and 4 bases had no gene match. The CDR3 length is 16 residues. Germline assignment: CDR1 WSHSY and CDR2 SAAADI. This CDR3 is CASSERGGSSYNEQFF. The CDR3 DNA reads as TGCGCCAGCAGTGAGCGGGGCGGGAGCTCCTACAATGAGCAGTTCTTC.

The chain couples TRBV5-1 to TRBJ2-2; 9 bases align to TRBD1. Germline CDR1 and CDR2: SGHRS and YFSETQ. The CDR3 extends over 16 amino acids. Unmatched junction bases numbered 9, after V lost 4 bases and J lost 5 bases. As DNA, the CDR3 is TGCGCCAGCAGCGTTAGGACAGGGGCTAGGACCGGGGAGCTGTTTTTT. Amino acid sequence: CASSVRTGARTGELFF.

The CDR3 reads CASSLRLAGDLVVSGIQYF. The CDR3, as DNA: TGTGCCAGCAGCTTACGGCTAGCGGGGGACCTTGTCGTCTCGGGCATTCAGTACTTC. This chain uses TRBV7-9 with TRBJ2-4; 10 bases line up with TRBD2. V gave up 2 bases and J gave up 9 bases; unmatched junction bases: 19. CDR3 length equals 19 residues. Looked up from germline, CDR1 is SEHNR and CDR2 is FQNEAQ (reference sequence).

The V and J genes are TRBV30 and TRBJ2-7; 9 bases match TRBD1. The V segment lost 1 base and the J segment 6 bases; nucleotides outside the gene matches: 16. This CDR3 contains 17 residues. Germline CDR1 and CDR2: GTSNPN and SVGIG (reference sequence). The CDR3: CAWSANLRDRVLGEQYF. Here the CDR3 DNA reads TGTGCCTGGAGTGCAAACCTCCGGGACAGGGTATTGGGCGAGCAGTACTTC.

CDR3 sequence reads: CAWSSGSRDNEQFF. The CDR3 DNA reads as TGTGCCTGGAGTAGCGGGAGCAGGGACAATGAGCAGTTCTTC. The V and J genes are TRBV30 and TRBJ2-1, with 8 bases identical to TRBD2. The trim removed 2 bases at V and 5 bases at J, leaving 5 bases unmatched. This CDR3 spans 14 amino acids. Germline V gene sequence: CDR1 GTSNPN, CDR2 SVGIG (reference sequence).

V usage is TRBV9 and J usage is TRBJ1-2; possibly TRBD1 for D (6 bases). The CDR3 extends over 15 amino acids. Germline V gene data show CDR1 as SGDLS and CDR2 as YYNGEE. V was cut by 0 bases and J by 4 bases, with 13 bases left in between. The CDR3 DNA reads TGTGCCAGCAGCGTAGTTTCCGGGGGCGGCTATGGCTACACCTTC. The encoded protein is CASSVVSGGGYGYTF.

This clone was found a few times. The chain joins TRBV25-1 to TRBJ1-1, with D possibly matching TRBD1 (6 bases). This CDR3 spans 14 amino acids. Germline CDR1 MGHDK, CDR2 SYGVNS. Trimming took off 5 bases at V and 0 bases at J, with 10 bases between the two ends. Here the CDR3 DNA reads TGTGCCAGCAGTCCGGGGGCCATGAACACTGAAGCTTTCTTT. Encoded protein: CASSPGAMNTEAFF.

V and J are TRBV7-3 and TRBJ2-3; 16 bases fit TRBD2. Germline assignment: CDR1 SGHTA and CDR2 FQGTGA. After removal of 2 bases from V and 1 base from J, the junction contained 0 bases not matched to a gene. This CDR3 comprises 17 residues. This chain's CDR3 is CASSLGTSGGGTDTQYF. CDR3 DNA sequence: TGTGCCAGCAGCTTAGGGACTAGCGGGGGGGGCACAGATACGCAGTATTTT. Together with reference TRBV7-3 and TRBJ2-3, the CDR3 gives the full variable domain: GAGVSQTPSNKVTEKGKYVELRCDPISGHTALYWYRQSLGQGPEFLIYFQGTGAADDSGLPNDRFFAVRPEGSVSTLKIQRTERGDSAVYLCASSLGTSGGGTDTQYFGPGTRLTVL.